The text below deals with one T cell receptor (beta chain). Antigen: not known. Method: immunoSEQ multiplex PCR; TCRdb's copy keeps in-frame clones and lacks some. The sample holds 130,000 or so clones, around nine tenths seen once. The CDR3 consists of 16 residues. V trimming: 7 bases; J trimming: 3 bases; junction bases outside the gene matches: 10. The germline CDR1 and CDR2 sequences are MDHEN and SYDVKM. This entry belongs to a study of cytomegalovirus exposure and HLA in healthy donors. Study in general: The use of the same platform for the approximately 130 validation repertoires and the approximately 670 first-cohort repertoires was reported by a later analysis. Study observations and caveats: In the 120 validation repertoires, a later analysis found that first-cohort TCR clusters tended to co-occur. The study listed 164 cytomegalovirus-associated TCR beta chains. Cytomegalovirus status, reportedly, was diagnosed with high specificity and sensitivity by the classifier.

The clonotype originates from a young woman in good health and CMV-seronegative. The sample was PBMCs. The rearrangement joins TRBV28 to TRBJ2-3; 10 bases align to TRBD2. CDR3: CASTSPSGSGTDTQYF. The CDR3 DNA follows: TGTGCCAGCACCTCACCTAGCGGGAGTGGTACAGATACGCAGTATTTT.